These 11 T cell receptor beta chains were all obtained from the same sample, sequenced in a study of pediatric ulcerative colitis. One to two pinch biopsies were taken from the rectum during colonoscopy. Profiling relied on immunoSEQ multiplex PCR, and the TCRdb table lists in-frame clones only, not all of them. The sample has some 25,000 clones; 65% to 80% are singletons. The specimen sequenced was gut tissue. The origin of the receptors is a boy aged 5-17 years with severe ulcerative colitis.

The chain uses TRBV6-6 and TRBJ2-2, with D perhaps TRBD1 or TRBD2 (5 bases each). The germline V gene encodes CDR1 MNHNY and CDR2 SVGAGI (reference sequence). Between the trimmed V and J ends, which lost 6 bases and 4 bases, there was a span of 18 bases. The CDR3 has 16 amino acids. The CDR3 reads CASRTYTSGTTGELFF. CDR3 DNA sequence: TGTGCCAGCAGAACTTACACCTCCGGGACCACCGGGGAGCTGTTTTTT.

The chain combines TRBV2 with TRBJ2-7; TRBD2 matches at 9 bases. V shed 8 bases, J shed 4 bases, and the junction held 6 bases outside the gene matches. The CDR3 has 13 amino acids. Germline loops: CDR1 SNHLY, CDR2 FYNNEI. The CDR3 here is CASSRGLAYEQYF. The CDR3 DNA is TGTGCCAGCTCTAGGGGACTAGCATACGAGCAGTACTTC.

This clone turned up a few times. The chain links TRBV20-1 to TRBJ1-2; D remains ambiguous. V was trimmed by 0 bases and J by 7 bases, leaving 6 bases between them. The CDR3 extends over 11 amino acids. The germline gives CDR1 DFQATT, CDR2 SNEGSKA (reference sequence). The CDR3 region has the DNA TGCAGTGCTAGAGAAGTGGGTGGCTACACCTTC. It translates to CSAREVGGYTF.

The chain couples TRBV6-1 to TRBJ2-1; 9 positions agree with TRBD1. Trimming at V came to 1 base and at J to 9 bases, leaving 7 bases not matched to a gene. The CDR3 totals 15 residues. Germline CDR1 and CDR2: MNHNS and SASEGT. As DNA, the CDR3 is TGTGCCAGCAGTGAAGGACAGGGGGTAGCGGGTGAGCAGTTCTTC. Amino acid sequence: CASSEGQGVAGEQFF.

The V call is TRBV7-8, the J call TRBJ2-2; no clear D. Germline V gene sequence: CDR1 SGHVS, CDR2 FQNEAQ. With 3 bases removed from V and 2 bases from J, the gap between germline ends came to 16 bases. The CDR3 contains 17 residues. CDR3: CASSLRLGRPNTGELFF. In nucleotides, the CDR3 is TGTGCCAGCAGCTTGCGCCTCGGGCGGCCCAACACCGGGGAGCTGTTTTTT. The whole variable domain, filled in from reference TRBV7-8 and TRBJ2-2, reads GAGVSQSPRYKVAKRGQDVALRCDPISGHVSLFWYQQALGQGPEFLTYFQNEAQLDKSGLPSDRFFAERPEGSVSTLKIQRTQQEDSAVYLCASSLRLGRPNTGELFFGEGSRLTVL.

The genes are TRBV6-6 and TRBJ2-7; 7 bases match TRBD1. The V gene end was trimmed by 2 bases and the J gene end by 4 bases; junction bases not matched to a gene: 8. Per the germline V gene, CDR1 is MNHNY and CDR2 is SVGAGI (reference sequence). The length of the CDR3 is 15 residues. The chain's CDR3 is CASSYEGAWFYEQYF. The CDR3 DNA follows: TGTGCCAGCAGTTACGAGGGGGCTTGGTTTTACGAGCAGTACTTC.

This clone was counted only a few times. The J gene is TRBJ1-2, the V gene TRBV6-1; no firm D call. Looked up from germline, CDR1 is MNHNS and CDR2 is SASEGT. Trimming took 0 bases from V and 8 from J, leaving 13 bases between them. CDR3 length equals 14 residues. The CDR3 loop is CASSEAGSIWGYTF. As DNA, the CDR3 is TGTGCCAGCAGTGAAGCGGGGAGTATCTGGGGCTACACCTTC.

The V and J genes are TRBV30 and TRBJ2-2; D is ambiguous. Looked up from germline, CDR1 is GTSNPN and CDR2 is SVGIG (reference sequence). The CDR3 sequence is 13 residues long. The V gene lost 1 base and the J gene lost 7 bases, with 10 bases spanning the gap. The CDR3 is CAWSGRYFGELFF. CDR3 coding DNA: TGTGCCTGGAGTGGACGGTACTTCGGGGAGCTGTTTTTT.

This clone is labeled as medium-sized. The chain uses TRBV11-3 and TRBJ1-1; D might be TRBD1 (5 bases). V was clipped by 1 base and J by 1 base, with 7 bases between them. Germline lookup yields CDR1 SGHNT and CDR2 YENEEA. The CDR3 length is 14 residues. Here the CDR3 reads CASSLGGGNTEAFF. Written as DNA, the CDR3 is TGTGCCAGCAGCTTAGGTGGGGGGAACACTGAAGCTTTCTTT.

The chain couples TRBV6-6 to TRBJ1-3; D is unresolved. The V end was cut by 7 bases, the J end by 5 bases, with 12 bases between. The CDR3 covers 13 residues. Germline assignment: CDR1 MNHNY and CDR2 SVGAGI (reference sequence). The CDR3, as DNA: TGTGCCAGCACCCTAGACAATCGAAACACCATATATTTT. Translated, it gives CASTLDNRNTIYF.

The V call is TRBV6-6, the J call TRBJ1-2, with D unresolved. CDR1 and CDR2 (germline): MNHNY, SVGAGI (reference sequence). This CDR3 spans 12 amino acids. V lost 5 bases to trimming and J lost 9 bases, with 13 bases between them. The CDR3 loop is CASSQLSGSYTF. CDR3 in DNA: TGTGCCAGCAGTCAATTATCTGGTAGCTACACCTTC.